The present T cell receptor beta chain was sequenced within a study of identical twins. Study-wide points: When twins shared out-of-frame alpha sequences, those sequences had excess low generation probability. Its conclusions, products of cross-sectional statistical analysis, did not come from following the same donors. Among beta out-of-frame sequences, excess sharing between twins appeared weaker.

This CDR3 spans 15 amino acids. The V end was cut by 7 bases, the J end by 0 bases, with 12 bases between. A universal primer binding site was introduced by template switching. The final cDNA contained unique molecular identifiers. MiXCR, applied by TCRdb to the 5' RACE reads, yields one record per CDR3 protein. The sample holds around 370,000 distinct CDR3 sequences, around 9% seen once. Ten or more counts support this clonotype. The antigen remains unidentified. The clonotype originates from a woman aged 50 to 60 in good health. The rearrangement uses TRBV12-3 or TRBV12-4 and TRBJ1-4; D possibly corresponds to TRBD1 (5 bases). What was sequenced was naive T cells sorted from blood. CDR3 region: CASIRDRATNEKLFF. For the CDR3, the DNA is TGTGCCAGCATCCGGGACCGGGCAACTAATGAAAAACTGTTTTTT.